The clone carrying this T cell receptor beta chain was detected once. This CDR3 spans 13 amino acids. Per the germline V gene, CDR1 is LNHDA and CDR2 is SQIVND (reference sequence). V lost 10 bases and J lost 2, with 12 bases in between. Multiplex PCR in two rounds served to amplify TCR beta CDR3 from genomic DNA. Primers specific to each TRBV and TRBJ gene were used in first-round PCR. MiXCR was run by TCRdb on the multiplex PCR reads, yielding one entry per CDR3 protein. Here the sample spans some 27,000 distinct CDR3 sequences, 35% to 50% being singletons. The sample is drawn from a study of prognosis after radiotherapy for stage I lung cancer.

The sample was PBMCs, taken before or after stereotactic body radiation therapy (not recorded which). The source is a donor aged 50 or older with non-small cell lung cancer. J is TRBJ1-5 and V is TRBV19; D is perhaps TRBD1 (6 bases). CDR3 sequence: CATRQVGNQPQHF. In DNA form, the CDR3 reads TGTGCCACTAGACAGGTTGGCAATCAGCCCCAGCATTTT. The whole variable domain, filled in from reference TRBV19 and TRBJ1-5, reads DGGITQSPKYLFRKEGQNVTLSCEQNLNHDAMYWYRQDPGQGLRLIYYSQIVNDFQKGDIAEGYSVSREKKESFPLTVTSAQKNPTAFYLCATRQVGNQPQHFGDGTRLSIL.